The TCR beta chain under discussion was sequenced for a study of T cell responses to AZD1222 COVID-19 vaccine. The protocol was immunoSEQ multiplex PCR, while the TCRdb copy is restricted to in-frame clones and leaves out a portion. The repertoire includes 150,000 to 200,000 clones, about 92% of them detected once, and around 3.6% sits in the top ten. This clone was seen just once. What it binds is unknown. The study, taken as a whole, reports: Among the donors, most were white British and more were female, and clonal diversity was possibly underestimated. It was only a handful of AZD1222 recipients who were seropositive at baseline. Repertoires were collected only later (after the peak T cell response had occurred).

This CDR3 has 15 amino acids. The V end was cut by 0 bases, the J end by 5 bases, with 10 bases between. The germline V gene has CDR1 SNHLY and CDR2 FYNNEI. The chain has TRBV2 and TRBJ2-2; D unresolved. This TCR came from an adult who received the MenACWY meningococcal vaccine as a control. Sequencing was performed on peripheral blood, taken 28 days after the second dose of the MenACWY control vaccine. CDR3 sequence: CASSEARVGTGELFF. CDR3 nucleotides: TGTGCCAGCAGTGAAGCGAGAGTGGGTACCGGGGAGCTGTTTTTT.